This note documents a single TCR beta chain sequence. The protocol was immunoSEQ multiplex PCR, while the TCRdb copy is restricted to in-frame clones and leaves out a portion. Here the sample spans fewer than 250,000 clones, approximately 80% being singletons. These data come from a study of blood T cell repertoires in COVID-19. CDR1 and CDR2 (germline): SGDLS, YYNGEE. The V and J ends lost 3 bases and 7 bases respectively, with 17 bases between them. The CDR3 extends over 15 amino acids. This chain uses TRBV9 with TRBJ1-3; no clear D gene. The clonotype originates from a woman in her seventies with acute or convalescent COVID-19. The specimen was peripheral blood. CDR3 nucleotide sequence: TGTGCCAGCAGCGCCCTGAGCGGGCGCCCTAACACCATATATTTT. Protein: CASSALSGRPNTIYF.